In this sample, the clone carrying this TCR beta chain turned up once. Profiling relied on immunoSEQ multiplex PCR, and the TCRdb table lists in-frame clones only, not all of them. Seen here are tens of thousands of clones, 88% observed once, and the top ten hold around 15%. These data belong to a study of control samples from healthy donors and cancer patients. Sequencing used blood. This receptor was taken from a woman aged 70-85 years in good health.

Written as DNA, the CDR3 is TGTGCCAGCAGGGGGACAGGGGGAGCTAACTATGGCTACACCTTC. Residues: CASRGTGGANYGYTF. V and J are TRBV6-5 and TRBJ1-2, with 11 positions matching TRBD1. This CDR3 has 15 residues. Trimming cost V 6 bases and J 0 bases; bases outside gene matches: 3. Germline values: CDR1 MNHEY, CDR2 SVGAGI.